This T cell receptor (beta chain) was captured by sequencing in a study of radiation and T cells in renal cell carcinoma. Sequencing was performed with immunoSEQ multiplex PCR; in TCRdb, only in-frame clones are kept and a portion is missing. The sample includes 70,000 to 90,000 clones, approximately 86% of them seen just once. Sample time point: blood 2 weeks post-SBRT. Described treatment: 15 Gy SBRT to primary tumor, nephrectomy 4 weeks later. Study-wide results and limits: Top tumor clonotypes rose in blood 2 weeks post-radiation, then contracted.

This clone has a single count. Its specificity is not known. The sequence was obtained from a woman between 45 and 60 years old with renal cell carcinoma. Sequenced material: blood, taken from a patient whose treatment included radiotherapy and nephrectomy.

The CDR3 bases are TGTGCCAGCAGCTTCCTCCAAGAGACCCAGTACTTC. It is translated as CASSFLQETQYF. V gene TRBV5-5 combines with J gene TRBJ2-5; D not certain. CDR3 length equals 12 residues. Germline CDR1 SGHKS, CDR2 YYEKEE (reference sequence). V was pared by 2 bases and J by 1 base, with 3 bases between.